The 29 T cell receptor beta chains given below trace back to one sample, sequenced in a study of response to subunit inactivated influenza vaccine. TCRdb processed the RT-PCR reads anew with MiXCR; each CDR3 protein has one entry. The data hold 250,000 to 350,000 distinct CDR3 sequences, with over 20% observed a single time. The starting material was PBMCs from blood, obtained about 19 months after vaccination. The receptors here all came from a man between 50 and 69 years old who received an inactivated influenza vaccine.

This clonotype was seen at least ten times. V usage is TRBV7-6 and J usage is TRBJ1-3, with no clear D. Germline CDR1 SGHVS, CDR2 FNYEAQ. The CDR3 has 14 residues. V shed 7 bases and J shed 4 bases, with 14 bases lying between them. This CDR3 is CASKPDHRGNTIYF. The CDR3 coding sequence is TGTGCCAGCAAACCCGACCATCGGGGAAACACCATATATTTT.

V usage is TRBV13 and J usage is TRBJ2-5; D perhaps matches TRBD2 (6 bases). The CDR3 is 14 residues long. Germline V CDR1 and CDR2: PRHDT, FYEKMQ (reference sequence). V shed 0 bases and J shed 2 bases, with 7 bases lying between them. The CDR3 DNA sequence: TGTGCCAGCAGCTTAGGCCGGGAGCAAGAGACCCAGTACTTC. It encodes CASSLGREQETQYF.

This clonotype was seen only a few times. The chain joins TRBV15 to TRBJ1-5; D might be TRBD1 (6 bases). Trimming stripped 8 bases from V and 7 bases from J, with 15 bases between. CDR1 and CDR2 (germline): LNHNV, YYDKDF (reference sequence). The CDR3 is made up of 13 amino acids. CDR3 nucleotides: TGTGCCACCCACAGGGATTTTGGGCAGCCCCAGCATTTT. Translating it yields CATHRDFGQPQHF.

This clonotype was found many times. The V and J genes are TRBV5-1 and TRBJ1-1; a weak D match, TRBD1 (6 bases). CDR3 length: 14 amino acids. V was cut by 0 bases and J by 5 bases, with 11 bases left in between. CDR1 is SGHRS, CDR2 YFSETQ, per germline. The CDR3 DNA reads TGCGCCAGCAGCTTGGCACAGGGTGAGACTGAAGCTTTCTTT. Protein sequence: CASSLAQGETEAFF.

The CDR3 reads CASSFKFGTGGYEQYF. CDR3 bases: TGTGCCAGCAGTTTTAAATTCGGGACAGGGGGCTACGAGCAGTACTTC. This chain uses TRBV27 with TRBJ2-7, with TRBD1 matching over 11 bases. Germline CDR1 reads MNHEY; CDR2 reads SMNVEV (reference sequence). Trimming removed 3 bases from V and 3 bases from J; junction bases left unmatched: 7. The CDR3 sequence is 16 residues long.

This chain connects TRBV10-3 to TRBJ2-2, with TRBD1 matching over 7 bases. Germline V lookup: CDR1 ENHRY, CDR2 SYGVKD. The length of the CDR3 is 18 residues. J gave up 0 bases and V 0 bases, and 7 bases lay outside the gene matches. The CDR3 region is CAISESGMTGTNTGELFF. The CDR3 DNA is TGTGCCATCAGTGAGTCTGGGATGACAGGGACGAACACCGGGGAGCTGTTTTTT.

This clonotype has a count of ten or more. The rearrangement joins TRBV20-1 to TRBJ1-2, with D tentatively TRBD1 (6 bases). There are 14 residues in the CDR3. V lost 6 bases and J 4 bases, leaving 18 bases between the germline ends. Germline V CDR1 and CDR2: DFQATT, SNEGSKA (reference sequence). CDR3 nucleotides: TGCAGTGCAACAGGGATAACTGGCCCCTATGGCTACACCTTC. It translates to CSATGITGPYGYTF.

This clonotype was recorded at least ten times. The chain carries TRBV20-1 and TRBJ1-4; perhaps TRBD1 as D (5 bases). This CDR3 region has 14 residues. Germline-derived CDR1 and CDR2 are DFQATT and SNEGSKA (reference sequence). V dropped 1 base and J dropped 7 bases, with 13 bases sitting between them. CDR3 loop: CSARVGREAEKLFF. The CDR3 DNA reads TGCAGTGCTAGAGTCGGCAGGGAGGCTGAAAAACTGTTTTTT.

V is TRBV18 and J is TRBJ1-1, with a tentative D call TRBD1 (6 bases). The CDR3 is made up of 19 amino acids. V was trimmed by 3 bases and J by 1 base, leaving 24 bases between them. Germline CDR1 and CDR2: KGHSH and LQKENI. The CDR3 loop is CASSPLPGEGILKNTEAFF. The CDR3 DNA is TGTGCCAGCTCACCCCTTCCAGGGGAGGGAATACTAAAGAACACTGAAGCTTTCTTT. Looking up the rest from reference TRBV18 and TRBJ1-1 gives the full variable domain: NAGVMQNPRHLVRRRGQEARLRCSPMKGHSHVYWYRQLPEEGLKFMVYLQKENIIDESGMPKERFSAEFPKEGPSILRIQQVVRGDSAAYFCASSPLPGEGILKNTEAFFGQGTRLTVV.

This clonotype was counted only a few times. V gene TRBV21-1 combines with J gene TRBJ2-3; the D call TRBD2 from the table was never checked on the DNA. TRBV21-1 is classified as a pseudogene. The CDR3 totals 15 residues. CDR3 residues: CASRGLAGSPDTQYF. CDR3 in DNA: TGTGCCAGCAGGGGACTAGCGGGAAGCCCAGATACGCAGTATTTT.

The chain carries TRBV5-1 and TRBJ1-1; maybe TRBD1 (6 bases). The CDR3 sequence is 16 residues long. Germline CDR1 and CDR2: SGHRS and YFSETQ. V lost 4 bases to trimming and J lost 0 bases, with 16 bases between them. The CDR3 DNA reads TGCGCCAGCAGCCCCGGCCAGGGGAGCCTGAACACTGAAGCTTTCTTT. Translation gives CASSPGQGSLNTEAFF. Complete variable domain (other parts from reference TRBV5-1 and TRBJ1-1): KAGVTQTPRYLIKTRGQQVTLSCSPISGHRSVSWYQQTPGQGLQFLFEYFSETQRNKGNFPGRFSGRQFSNSRSEMNVSTLELGDSALYLCASSPGQGSLNTEAFFGQGTRLTVV.

V and J are TRBV7-2 and TRBJ2-5; D is possibly TRBD2 (6 bases). The V end lost 4 bases, the J end lost 5 bases, and 17 bases lay between the germline ends. The CDR3 loop spans 15 amino acids. The germline gives CDR1 SGHTA, CDR2 FQGNSA. The CDR3 here is CASSSPGGRSETQYF. Here the CDR3 DNA reads TGTGCCAGCAGCTCCCCTGGGGGGAGGTCGGAGACCCAGTACTTC.

The sample holds a few counts of this clonotype. The chain employs TRBV14 and TRBJ1-1, with TRBD1 matching 9 bases. Germline trimming cut 4 bases from V and 11 bases from J; bases unmatched to any gene: 8. The germline V gene has CDR1 SGHDN and CDR2 FVKESK. The CDR3 length is 13 residues. The CDR3 coding sequence is TGTGCCAGCAGCCTTGGGACAGGGCTGACGGCTTTCTTT. Translating gives CASSLGTGLTAFF.

The gene calls are TRBV5-1 and TRBJ2-1, with D perhaps matching TRBD2 (5 bases). Between the trimmed V and J ends, which lost 2 bases and 4 bases, there was a span of 16 bases. The CDR3 is 16 amino acids. Germline V gene sequence: CDR1 SGHRS, CDR2 YFSETQ. CDR3 DNA sequence: TGCGCCAGCAGCTTTTCTTCGAGCGGAGTGTACAATGAGCAGTTCTTC. As protein: CASSFSSSGVYNEQFF. The variable domain in full, with the rest retrieved from reference TRBV5-1 and TRBJ2-1, is KAGVTQTPRYLIKTRGQQVTLSCSPISGHRSVSWYQQTPGQGLQFLFEYFSETQRNKGNFPGRFSGRQFSNSRSEMNVSTLELGDSALYLCASSFSSSGVYNEQFFGPGTRLTVL.

This clonotype has a count of ten or more. The V and J genes are TRBV28 and TRBJ1-5; no clear D. From germline, CDR1 is MDHEN and CDR2 SYDVKM. The germline V and J ends were trimmed by 2 bases and 1 base, with 9 bases remaining between them. This CDR3 is built from 15 residues. CDR3: CASSLLDESNQPQHF. As DNA, the CDR3 is TGTGCCAGCAGTTTACTTGACGAAAGCAATCAGCCCCAGCATTTT.

CDR3 sequence reads: CASSSVGRGRGYTF. In DNA form, the CDR3 reads TGTGCCAGCAGCTCCGTAGGGAGGGGCCGGGGCTACACCTTC. The rearrangement uses TRBV7-2 and TRBJ1-2; TRBD1 is a possible D gene (5 bases). V was cut by 4 bases and J by 8 bases, with 17 bases left in between. The CDR3 consists of 14 residues. CDR1 SGHTA and CDR2 FQGNSA come from the germline V gene.

V and J are TRBV18 and TRBJ1-3; 10 nucleotides agree with TRBD1. J was trimmed by 3 bases and V by 6 bases; bases with no gene match: 8. The CDR3 loop spans 16 amino acids. CDR1 is KGHSH, CDR2 LQKENI, per germline. The CDR3 DNA reads as TGTGCCAGCTCTCCGGGGGACAGGGGCCGTGGAAACACCATATATTTT. It translates to CASSPGDRGRGNTIYF.

This clonotype was recorded a few times. This chain joins TRBV30 and TRBJ1-5; D gene ambiguous. Deletions cut 5 bases from V and 7 bases from J, with 15 bases between. Germline V lookup: CDR1 GTSNPN, CDR2 SVGIG (reference sequence). There are 13 residues in the CDR3. CDR3 protein: CAWSGSPGQPQHF. The CDR3 nucleotides are TGTGCCTGGTCCGGGTCCCCGGGCCAGCCCCAGCATTTT. The variable domain in full, completed from reference TRBV30 and TRBJ1-5, reads SQTIHQWPATLVQPVGSPLSLECTVEGTSNPNLYWYRQAAGRGLQLLFYSVGIGQISSEVPQNLSASRPQDRQFILSSKKLLLSDSGFYLCAWSGSPGQPQHFGDGTRLSIL.

The rearrangement joins TRBV11-2 to TRBJ2-2; 9 bases are a match to TRBD2. This CDR3 has 16 amino acids. CDR1 and CDR2 (germline): SGHAT, FQNNGV. The V segment lost 5 bases and the J segment 0 bases; nucleotides outside the gene matches: 4. CDR3 residues: CASSPQRGANTGELFF. CDR3 DNA sequence: TGTGCCAGCAGCCCTCAGCGGGGGGCGAACACCGGGGAGCTGTTTTTT.

This clonotype was seen more than once but under ten times. The rearrangement joins TRBV7-8 to TRBJ1-3; D not certain. Germline CDR1 is SGHVS and CDR2 is FQNEAQ. This CDR3 is built from 15 residues. V was pared by 4 bases and J by 5 bases, with 15 bases between. CDR3 in amino acids: CASSSDYTRRNTIYF. CDR3 sequence (DNA): TGTGCCAGCAGCTCGGACTATACAAGGAGAAACACCATATATTTT.

This clonotype occurred a few times. V gene TRBV4-3 combines with J gene TRBJ2-3, with D possibly matching TRBD2 (6 bases). The CDR3 consists of 15 residues. Germline lookup yields CDR1 LGHNA and CDR2 YSLEER. V lost 4 bases and J 6 bases, leaving 17 bases between the germline ends. The CDR3 region is CASSRHRERVDTQYF. The CDR3, as DNA: TGCGCCAGCAGCCGACACCGGGAGAGGGTGGATACGCAGTATTTT.

This rearrangement joins TRBV15 to TRBJ1-5; TRBD1 matches 7 bases. This CDR3 is 15 amino acids long. Unmatched junction bases numbered 7, after V lost 2 bases and J lost 6 bases. The germline CDR1 and CDR2 sequences are LNHNV and YYDKDF (reference sequence). The CDR3 DNA sequence: TGTGCCACCAGCAGACATACAGGGGAGAGTCAGCCCCAGCATTTT. Translated, it gives CATSRHTGESQPQHF.

V gene TRBV12-3 or TRBV12-4 combines with J gene TRBJ1-5; D ambiguous. This CDR3 contains 14 residues. V was trimmed by 4 bases and J by 4 bases, leaving 11 bases between them. The CDR3 protein is CASSSGDQNQPQHF. CDR3 DNA sequence: TGTGCCAGCAGTTCCGGGGATCAAAATCAGCCCCAGCATTTT.

The chain combines TRBV6-1 with TRBJ1-2; no reliable D call. The CDR3 is 13 residues long. CDR1 is MNHNS, CDR2 SASEGT, per germline. The ends were cut back, 7 bases at V and 4 bases at J, with 13 bases in the middle. The CDR3 coding sequence is TGTGCCAGCACCCCGACCCCACTCTATGGCTACACCTTC. It codes for CASTPTPLYGYTF.

This clonotype was detected many times. This chain uses TRBV30 with TRBJ1-3; D not certain. CDR1 and CDR2 (germline): GTSNPN, SVGIG (reference sequence). There are 15 residues in the CDR3. V gave up 0 bases and J gave up 5 bases, with 14 bases separating them. The CDR3 sequence is CAWSVKRIARNTIYF. The DNA for the CDR3 is TGTGCCTGGAGTGTGAAAAGAATCGCTAGAAACACCATATATTTT.

This clonotype was seen at least ten times. The gene calls are TRBV20-1 and TRBJ1-1; TRBD1 is a possible D gene (6 bases). CDR3 size: 13 residues. Deletions cut 6 bases from V and 1 base from J, with 12 bases between. Germline values: CDR1 DFQATT, CDR2 SNEGSKA (reference sequence). The CDR3 DNA follows: TGCAGTGCACCCCCAGGGGCGAACACTGAAGCTTTCTTT. Translation gives CSAPPGANTEAFF.

This clonotype was seen only a few times. The genes are TRBV18 and TRBJ1-1; D is unresolved. The CDR3 has 14 residues. Per germline, CDR1 KGHSH and CDR2 LQKENI. V was trimmed by 6 bases and J by 1 base, leaving 12 bases between them. DNA for the CDR3: TGTGCCAGCTCCCAGGTACTCCCGAACACTGAAGCTTTCTTT. As protein: CASSQVLPNTEAFF.

This clonotype has just a few counts. The chain recombines TRBV5-1 with TRBJ2-2; D is unclear. V lost 4 bases and J lost 2, with 12 bases in between. Germline-derived CDR1 and CDR2 are SGHRS and YFSETQ. The CDR3 totals 15 residues. The CDR3 is CASSRRPINTGELFF. The CDR3, as DNA: TGCGCCAGCAGCCGCCGGCCGATAAACACCGGGGAGCTGTTTTTT.

In its sample, this clonotype was seen a few times. The V gene is TRBV5-5, the J gene TRBJ1-2; 10 bases fit TRBD1. This CDR3 region has 15 residues. V shed 5 bases, J shed 2 bases, and the junction held 6 bases outside the gene matches. Looked up from germline, CDR1 is SGHKS and CDR2 is YYEKEE (reference sequence). The CDR3 DNA sequence: TGTGCCAGCAGGCCACCGGGACAGGGGAACTATGGCTACACCTTC. This encodes CASRPPGQGNYGYTF.